A single sample is the source of the 14 T cell receptor beta chains below, sequenced in a study of shared clonotypes between healthy human individuals. Produced via immunoSEQ multiplex PCR; TCRdb's table is partial and in-frame only. The sample records more than 2 million clones, 80% to 95% being singletons. CD45RO-negative cells were positively selected for CCR7, leaving out terminally differentiated effector memory CD45RA+ cells. The sample taken for sequencing was naive CD8+ T cells from PBMCs. These receptors came from a man between 18 and 35 years old in good health. Some clones in this sample may be carry-over from other donors' samples.

The chain has TRBV29-1 and TRBJ2-7; D is perhaps TRBD2 (5 bases). Germline CDR1 SQVTM, CDR2 ANQGSEA. The CDR3 has 13 amino acids. V lost 4 bases and J 7 bases, leaving 17 bases between the germline ends. CDR3 amino acids: CSVVASAPGEQYF. As DNA, the CDR3 is TGCAGCGTTGTTGCCAGCGCTCCGGGGGAGCAGTACTTC.

The chain's CDR3 is CAIRDTQEGYGYTF. CDR3 sequence (DNA): TGTGCCATCAGGGACACTCAAGAGGGCTATGGCTACACCTTC. The chain combines TRBV10-3 with TRBJ1-2; tentative D call: TRBD1 (5 bases). Trimming took 6 bases from V and 4 from J, leaving 15 bases between them. The CDR3 contains 14 residues. Germline values: CDR1 ENHRY, CDR2 SYGVKD.

The V call is TRBV25-1, the J call TRBJ2-7, with D uncertain. In germline, CDR1 is MGHDK, CDR2 SYGVNS. Trimming pared 3 bases from V and 7 bases from J, leaving 7 bases between. This CDR3 region has 11 residues. CDR3 residues: CASSDGREQYF. The DNA of the CDR3 is TGTGCCAGCAGTGACGGACGGGAGCAGTACTTC.

The chain uses TRBV5-1 and TRBJ1-2, with 8 nucleotides matching TRBD1. Looked up from germline, CDR1 is SGHRS and CDR2 is YFSETQ. This CDR3 contains 15 residues. The J segment lost 1 base and the V segment lost 2 bases, leaving 4 bases of the junction unmatched. DNA of the CDR3: TGCGCCAGCAGCTTAGACAGGGGCGTTAACTATGGCTACACCTTC. Protein product: CASSLDRGVNYGYTF. The full variable domain, rest sourced from reference TRBV5-1 and TRBJ1-2, is KAGVTQTPRYLIKTRGQQVTLSCSPISGHRSVSWYQQTPGQGLQFLFEYFSETQRNKGNFPGRFSGRQFSNSRSEMNVSTLELGDSALYLCASSLDRGVNYGYTFGSGTRLTVV.

V gene TRBV29-1 combines with J gene TRBJ1-6, with 9 bases that match TRBD1. This CDR3 is 15 amino acids long. Germline loops: CDR1 SQVTM, CDR2 ANQGSEA. V was pared by 5 bases and J by 3 bases, with 5 bases of the junction left unmatched. The CDR3 region is CSVLDRGDYNSPLHF. The DNA for the CDR3 is TGCAGCGTTTTGGACAGGGGTGACTATAATTCACCCCTCCACTTT.

The chain is built from TRBV4-2 and TRBJ1-1; 11 positions match TRBD1. The germline CDR1 and CDR2 sequences are LGHNA and YNFKEQ. The V segment lost 3 bases and the J segment 1 base; nucleotides outside the gene matches: 13. This CDR3 region has 19 residues. CDR3 protein: CASSQARWTGGERNTEAFF. CDR3 coding DNA: TGTGCCAGCAGCCAGGCTAGATGGACAGGGGGCGAGAGGAACACTGAAGCTTTCTTT.

The chain employs TRBV11-2 and TRBJ2-1; D gene ambiguous. Germline CDR1 and CDR2: SGHAT and FQNNGV. The CDR3 spans 12 residues. Trimming removed 5 bases at V and 9 bases at J, with 11 bases between. This CDR3 is CASSPPGSEQFF. In DNA form, the CDR3 reads TGTGCCAGCAGCCCCCCCGGTAGTGAGCAGTTCTTC.

The chain employs TRBV4-1 and TRBJ1-1; TRBD1 agrees at 7 bases. The CDR3 is made up of 15 amino acids. CDR1 and CDR2 from the germline V gene are MGHRA and YSYEKL. Trimming took 0 bases from V and 3 from J; bases not matched to a gene: 4. The CDR3 DNA is TGCGCCAGCAGCCAAGAGGAGGGGGCAGACACTGAAGCTTTCTTT. Encoded protein: CASSQEEGADTEAFF.

This clone was detected once. V gene TRBV7-8 combines with J gene TRBJ2-1, with 15 bases matching TRBD2. Germline trimming cut 4 bases from V and 9 bases from J; bases unmatched to any gene: 16. The CDR3 runs to 19 residues. Germline loops: CDR1 SGHVS, CDR2 FQNEAQ. The CDR3 nucleotides are TGTGCCAGCAGCTCCGGACTAGCGGGAGGGCCGATCGTTGCGTCTGAGCAGTTCTTC. Protein sequence: CASSSGLAGGPIVASEQFF. Based on the CDR3 plus reference TRBV7-8 and TRBJ2-1, the full variable domain is GAGVSQSPRYKVAKRGQDVALRCDPISGHVSLFWYQQALGQGPEFLTYFQNEAQLDKSGLPSDRFFAERPEGSVSTLKIQRTQQEDSAVYLCASSSGLAGGPIVASEQFFGPGTRLTVL.

This clone came up once. V usage is TRBV15 and J usage is TRBJ2-5; 7 bases agree with TRBD2. Germline trimming cut 4 bases from V and 4 bases from J; bases unmatched to any gene: 9. The germline V gene encodes CDR1 LNHNV and CDR2 YYDKDF (reference sequence). This CDR3 comprises 15 residues. The CDR3: CATSKDPTSSETQYF. CDR3 in DNA: TGTGCCACCAGCAAAGACCCGACTAGCTCAGAGACCCAGTACTTC.

This chain joins TRBV27 and TRBJ2-1; 7 bases are shared with TRBD1. The CDR3 is 14 residues long. Germline CDR1 reads MNHEY; CDR2 reads SMNVEV (reference sequence). Trimming removed 5 bases from V and 5 bases from J; junction bases left unmatched: 6. CDR3: CASSTPGQNNEQFF. The CDR3 DNA reads TGTGCCAGCAGTACGCCGGGACAGAACAATGAGCAGTTCTTC.

V gene TRBV7-9 combines with J gene TRBJ1-4; 7 positions agree with TRBD1. This CDR3 comprises 16 residues. The germline V gene has CDR1 SEHNR and CDR2 FQNEAQ (reference sequence). The junction had 8 bases not matched to a gene; V was cut back by 4 bases and J by 3 bases. Here the CDR3 reads CASSSNTGAANEKLFF. CDR3 DNA: TGTGCCAGCAGCTCGAATACAGGGGCGGCTAATGAAAAACTGTTTTTT.

The chain uses TRBV13 and TRBJ2-4; 8 bases are shared with TRBD1. The V gene end was trimmed by 6 bases and the J gene end by 3 bases; junction bases not matched to a gene: 4. The CDR3 runs 14 residues. Per germline, CDR1 PRHDT and CDR2 FYEKMQ (reference sequence). CDR3 nucleotide sequence: TGTGCCAGCAGTCAGGGGGCGGACAAAAACATTCAGTACTTC. This sequence encodes CASSQGADKNIQYF.

The chain joins TRBV4-1 to TRBJ2-7; 11 positions agree with TRBD1. Germline V gene lookup returns CDR1 MGHRA and CDR2 YSYEKL. The CDR3 extends over 15 amino acids. The ends lost 5 bases at V and 5 bases at J; junction bases unmatched: 8. The DNA of the CDR3 is TGCGCCAGCAGCATTGGACAGGGGGCAATCCACGAGCAGTACTTC. Amino acid sequence: CASSIGQGAIHEQYF.